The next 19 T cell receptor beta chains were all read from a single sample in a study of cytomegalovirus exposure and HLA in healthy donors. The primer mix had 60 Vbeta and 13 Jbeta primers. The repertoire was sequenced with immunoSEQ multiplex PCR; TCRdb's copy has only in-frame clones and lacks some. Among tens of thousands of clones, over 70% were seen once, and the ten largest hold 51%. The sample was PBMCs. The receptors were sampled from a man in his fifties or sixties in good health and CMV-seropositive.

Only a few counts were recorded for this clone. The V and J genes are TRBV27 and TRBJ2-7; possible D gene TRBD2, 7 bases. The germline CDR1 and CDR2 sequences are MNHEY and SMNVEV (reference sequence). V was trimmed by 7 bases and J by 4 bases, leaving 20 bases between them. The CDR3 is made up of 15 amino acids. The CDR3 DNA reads TGTGCCAGCACTTCCTCCGGGGGGCTTGGGTACGAGCAGTACTTC. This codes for CASTSSGGLGYEQYF.

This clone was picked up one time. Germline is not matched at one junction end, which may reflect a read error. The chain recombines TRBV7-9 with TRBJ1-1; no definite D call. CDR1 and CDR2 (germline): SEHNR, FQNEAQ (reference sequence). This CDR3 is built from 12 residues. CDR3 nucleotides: TGTTCCAGCAGCTTGAGTCTTTCTGAAGCTTTCTTT. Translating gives CSSSLSLSEAFF.

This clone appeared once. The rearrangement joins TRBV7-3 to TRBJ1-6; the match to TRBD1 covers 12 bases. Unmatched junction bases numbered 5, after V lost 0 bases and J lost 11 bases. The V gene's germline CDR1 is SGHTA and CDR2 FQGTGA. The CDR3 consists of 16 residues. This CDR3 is CASSLTGGQGATPLHF. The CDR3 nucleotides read TGTGCCAGCAGCTTAACGGGGGGACAGGGGGCCACACCCCTCCACTTT.

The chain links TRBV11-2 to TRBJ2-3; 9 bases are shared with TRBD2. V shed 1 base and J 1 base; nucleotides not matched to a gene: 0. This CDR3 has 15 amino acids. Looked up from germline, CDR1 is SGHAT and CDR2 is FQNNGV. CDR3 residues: CASSLVAGGTDTQYF. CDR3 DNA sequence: TGTGCCAGCAGCTTAGTAGCGGGAGGCACAGATACGCAGTATTTT. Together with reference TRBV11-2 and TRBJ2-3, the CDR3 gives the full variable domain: EAGVAQSPRYKIIEKRQSVAFWCNPISGHATLYWYQQILGQGPKLLIQFQNNGVVDDSQLPKDRFSAERLKGVDSTLKIQPAKLEDSAVYLCASSLVAGGTDTQYFGPGTRLTVL.

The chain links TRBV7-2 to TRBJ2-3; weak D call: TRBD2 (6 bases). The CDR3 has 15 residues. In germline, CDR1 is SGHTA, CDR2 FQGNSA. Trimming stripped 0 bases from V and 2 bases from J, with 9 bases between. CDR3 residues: CASSLAGLITDTQYF. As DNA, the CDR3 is TGTGCCAGCAGCTTAGCGGGACTTATCACAGATACGCAGTATTTT.

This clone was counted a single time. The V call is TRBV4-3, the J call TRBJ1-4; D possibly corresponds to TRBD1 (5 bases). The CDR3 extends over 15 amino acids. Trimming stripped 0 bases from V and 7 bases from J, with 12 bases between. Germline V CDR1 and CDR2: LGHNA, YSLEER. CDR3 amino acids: CASSQDPGGSEKLFF. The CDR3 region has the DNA TGCGCCAGCAGCCAAGATCCCGGGGGGAGTGAAAAACTGTTTTTT.

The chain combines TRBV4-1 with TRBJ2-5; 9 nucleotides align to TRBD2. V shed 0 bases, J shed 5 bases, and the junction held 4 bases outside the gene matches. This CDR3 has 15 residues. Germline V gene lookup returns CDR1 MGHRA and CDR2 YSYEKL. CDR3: CASSQEIAGDETQYF. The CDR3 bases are TGCGCCAGCAGCCAAGAGATAGCGGGAGACGAGACCCAGTACTTC.

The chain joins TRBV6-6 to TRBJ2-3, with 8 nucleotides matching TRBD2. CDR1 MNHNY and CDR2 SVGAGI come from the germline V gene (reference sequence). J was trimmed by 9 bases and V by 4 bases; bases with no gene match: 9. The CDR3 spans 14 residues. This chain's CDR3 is CASSSRGGLGTQYF. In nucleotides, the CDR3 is TGTGCCAGCAGTTCTCGGGGGGGCCTTGGGACGCAGTATTTT.

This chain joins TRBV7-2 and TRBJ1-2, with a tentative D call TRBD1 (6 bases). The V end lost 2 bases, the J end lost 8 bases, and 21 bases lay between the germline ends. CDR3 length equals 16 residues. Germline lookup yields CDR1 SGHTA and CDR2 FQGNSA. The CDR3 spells CASSLLSGTSKGGYTF. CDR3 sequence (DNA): TGTGCCAGCAGCTTACTGTCCGGGACATCAAAAGGCGGCTACACCTTC.

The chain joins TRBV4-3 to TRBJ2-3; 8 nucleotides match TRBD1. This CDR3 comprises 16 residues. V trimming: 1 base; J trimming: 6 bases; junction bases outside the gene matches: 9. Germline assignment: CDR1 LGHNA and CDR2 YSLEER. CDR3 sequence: CASSQARTGYSDTQYF. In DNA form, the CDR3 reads TGCGCCAGCAGCCAAGCTAGGACAGGGTATTCGGATACGCAGTATTTT.

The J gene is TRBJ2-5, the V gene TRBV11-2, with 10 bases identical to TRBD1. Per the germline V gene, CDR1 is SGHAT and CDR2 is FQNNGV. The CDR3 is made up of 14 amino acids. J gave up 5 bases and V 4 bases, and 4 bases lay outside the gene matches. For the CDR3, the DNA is TGTGCCAGCAGCTCTGACAGGGGGCTGGAGACCCAGTACTTC. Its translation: CASSSDRGLETQYF.

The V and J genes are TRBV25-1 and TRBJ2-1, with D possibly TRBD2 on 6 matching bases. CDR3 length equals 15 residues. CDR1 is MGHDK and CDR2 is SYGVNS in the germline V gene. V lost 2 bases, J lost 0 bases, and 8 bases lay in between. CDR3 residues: CASSEPGGSYNEQFF. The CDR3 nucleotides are TGTGCCAGCAGTGAACCCGGGGGCTCCTACAATGAGCAGTTCTTC.

The CDR3: CASSYRATNEKLFF. The CDR3 region has the DNA TGCGCCAGCAGCTACAGGGCAACTAATGAAAAACTGTTTTTT. V gene TRBV4-1 combines with J gene TRBJ1-4; D is possibly TRBD1 (6 bases). Germline V gene sequence: CDR1 MGHRA, CDR2 YSYEKL. V was pared by 5 bases and J by 0 bases, with 7 bases between. The CDR3 has 14 amino acids.

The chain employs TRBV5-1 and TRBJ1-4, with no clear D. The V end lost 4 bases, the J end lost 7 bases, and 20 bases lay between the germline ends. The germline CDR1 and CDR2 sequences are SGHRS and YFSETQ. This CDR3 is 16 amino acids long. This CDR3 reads CASSLGGASSAEKLFF. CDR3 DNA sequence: TGCGCCAGCAGCCTAGGTGGTGCATCCTCTGCTGAAAAACTGTTTTTT.

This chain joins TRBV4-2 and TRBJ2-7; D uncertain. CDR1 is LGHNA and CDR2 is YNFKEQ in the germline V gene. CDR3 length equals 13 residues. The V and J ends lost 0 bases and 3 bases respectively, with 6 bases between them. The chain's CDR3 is CASSQDPNYEQYF. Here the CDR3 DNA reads TGTGCCAGCAGCCAAGACCCAAACTACGAGCAGTACTTC.

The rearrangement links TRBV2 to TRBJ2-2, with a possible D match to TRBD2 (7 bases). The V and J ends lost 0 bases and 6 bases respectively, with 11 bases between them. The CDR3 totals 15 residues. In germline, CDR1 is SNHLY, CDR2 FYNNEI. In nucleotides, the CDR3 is TGTGCCAGCAGTGAAGCTAGGGGGGGCGCCGGGGAGCTGTTTTTT. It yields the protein CASSEARGGAGELFF.

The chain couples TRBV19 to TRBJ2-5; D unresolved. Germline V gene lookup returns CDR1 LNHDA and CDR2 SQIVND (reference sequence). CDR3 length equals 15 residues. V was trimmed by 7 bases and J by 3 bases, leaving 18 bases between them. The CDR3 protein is CASKRWAVSEETQYF. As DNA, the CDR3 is TGTGCCAGTAAACGGTGGGCAGTATCAGAAGAGACCCAGTACTTC.

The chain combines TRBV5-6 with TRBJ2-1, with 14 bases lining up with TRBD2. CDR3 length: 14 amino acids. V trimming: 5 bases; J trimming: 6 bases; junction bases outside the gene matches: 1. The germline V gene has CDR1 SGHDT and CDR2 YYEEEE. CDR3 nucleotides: TGTGCCAGCAGGGGACTAGCGGGAGTCAATGAGCAGTTCTTC. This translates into CASRGLAGVNEQFF.

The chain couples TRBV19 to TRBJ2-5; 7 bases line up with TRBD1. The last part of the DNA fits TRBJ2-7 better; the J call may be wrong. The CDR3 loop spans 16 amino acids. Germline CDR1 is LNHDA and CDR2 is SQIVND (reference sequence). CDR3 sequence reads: CASSIGAGTVSYEQYF. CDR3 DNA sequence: TGTGCCAGTAGTATTGGGGCCGGGACAGTGAGCTACGAGCAGTACTTC.